Listed below are T cell receptor beta chains from one sample, sequenced in a study of blood T cell repertoires in COVID-19. The protocol was immunoSEQ multiplex PCR, while the TCRdb copy is restricted to in-frame clones and leaves out a portion. The sample records about 190,000 clones, about 83% being singletons. The sequencing sample was made of PBMCs or T cells enriched from blood (not recorded which). These receptors were collected from a woman aged 25-40 years who had been exposed to COVID-19. Both conserved end residues are part of each CDR3. A D gene is named only where the DNA matches it firmly. Some rows have no size entry. The others give once, few or many, or a class for an expanded clone.

clone size: .; D gene: .; V gene: TRBV5-6; J gene: TRBJ2-3; CDR3 protein: CASSPYDQGTQYF; CDR3 DNA: TGTGCCAGCAGCCCATATGATCAGGGTACGCAGTATTTT
clone size: .; D gene: .; V gene: TRBV5-6; J gene: TRBJ1-5; CDR3 protein: CASSLQTYNGNQPQHF; CDR3 DNA: TGTGCCAGCAGCTTACAGACATATAATGGCAATCAGCCCCAGCATTTT
clone size: .; D gene: .; V gene: TRBV7-2; J gene: TRBJ1-2; CDR3 protein: CASSFRVRRDGYTF; CDR3 DNA: TGTGCCAGCAGCTTTCGGGTTAGGCGGGACGGCTACACCTTC
clone size: once; D gene: TRBD1; V gene: TRBV27; J gene: TRBJ1-2; CDR3 protein: CASRLFFERQGDGYTF; CDR3 DNA: TGTGCCAGCAGGCTATTTTTTGAACGACAGGGGGATGGCTACACCTTC
clone size: .; D gene: .; V gene: TRBV2; J gene: TRBJ1-5; CDR3 protein: CASSGGGNQPQHF; CDR3 DNA: TGTGCCAGCAGTGGAGGAGGCAATCAGCCCCAGCATTTT
clone size: .; D gene: .; V gene: TRBV6-5; J gene: TRBJ1-2; CDR3 protein: CASSYSGGAASYGYTF; CDR3 DNA: TGTGCCAGCAGTTACTCAGGAGGGGCGGCTAGTTATGGCTACACCTTC
clone size: .; D gene: TRBD1; V gene: TRBV28; J gene: TRBJ1-2; CDR3 protein: CASSTGANYGYTF; CDR3 DNA: TGTGCCAGCAGTACAGGGGCAAACTATGGCTACACCTTC
clone size: .; D gene: .; V gene: TRBV7-6; J gene: TRBJ2-2; CDR3 protein: CALQGGTGELFF; CDR3 DNA: TGTGCCCTTCAAGGGGGCACCGGGGAGCTGTTTTTT
clone size: once; D gene: TRBD2; V gene: TRBV27; J gene: TRBJ2-1; CDR3 protein: CASSLSGGYNEQFF; CDR3 DNA: TGTGCCAGCAGTCTAAGCGGGGGATACAATGAGCAGTTCTTC
clone size: .; D gene: .; V gene: TRBV6-1; J gene: TRBJ2-5; CDR3 protein: CASSEGGGSGETQYF; CDR3 DNA: TGTGCCAGCAGCGAAGGGGGGGGGTCTGGGGAGACCCAGTACTTC
clone size: .; D gene: TRBD1; V gene: TRBV19; J gene: TRBJ1-2; CDR3 protein: CASSITGTGGFYGYTF; CDR3 DNA: TGTGCCAGTAGTATCACCGGGACAGGGGGTTTCTATGGCTACACCTTC
clone size: .; D gene: TRBD1; V gene: TRBV27; J gene: TRBJ1-6; CDR3 protein: CASSLVTGPGPLHF; CDR3 DNA: TGTGCCAGCAGTTTGGTGACAGGGCCGGGGCCCCTCCACTTT
clone size: .; D gene: .; V gene: TRBV12-2; J gene: TRBJ1-5; CDR3 protein: CASRLLFQPQHF; CDR3 DNA: TGTGCAAGTCGCTTACTTTTTCAGCCCCAGCATTTT
clone size: .; D gene: .; V gene: TRBV9; J gene: TRBJ2-7; CDR3 protein: CASSVAGSAYGQYF; CDR3 DNA: TGTGCCAGCAGCGTAGCTGGCAGCGCGTACGGGCAGTACTTC
clone size: .; D gene: .; V gene: TRBV5-1; J gene: TRBJ2-5; CDR3 protein: CASSPWWPSQETQYF; CDR3 DNA: TGCGCCAGCAGCCCGTGGTGGCCTAGCCAAGAGACCCAGTACTTC
clone size: .; D gene: TRBD2; V gene: TRBV12-3/TRBV12-4; J gene: TRBJ2-1; CDR3 protein: CASSGGAYNEQFF; CDR3 DNA: TGTGCCAGCAGCGGGGGGGCCTACAATGAGCAGTTCTTC
clone size: .; D gene: .; V gene: TRBV6-5; J gene: TRBJ1-1; CDR3 protein: CASSLDRRGTEAFF; CDR3 DNA: TGTGCCAGCAGTTTAGACCGAAGAGGCACTGAAGCTTTCTTT
clone size: once; D gene: .; V gene: TRBV12-3/TRBV12-4; J gene: TRBJ2-2; CDR3 protein: CASSLVGGELFF; CDR3 DNA: TGTGCCAGCAGTTTAGTCGGCGGGGAGCTGTTTTTT
clone size: .; D gene: TRBD1; V gene: TRBV6-6; J gene: TRBJ2-7; CDR3 protein: CASSKQGGPYEQYF; CDR3 DNA: TGTGCCAGCAGCAAACAGGGGGGCCCCTACGAGCAGTACTTC
clone size: .; D gene: .; V gene: TRBV7-2; J gene: TRBJ2-5; CDR3 protein: CASSYTGGEETQYF; CDR3 DNA: TGTGCCAGCAGCTATACGGGGGGCGAAGAGACCCAGTACTTC
clone size: .; D gene: .; V gene: TRBV27; J gene: TRBJ2-3; CDR3 protein: CASSLLAPGSTTDTQYF; CDR3 DNA: TGTGCCAGCAGTTTATTGGCCCCAGGGTCTACCACAGATACGCAGTATTTT
clone size: .; D gene: .; V gene: TRBV6-5; J gene: TRBJ2-1; CDR3 protein: CASSRVKDTYNEQFF; CDR3 DNA: TGTGCCAGCAGCCGGGTTAAGGATACCTACAATGAGCAGTTCTTC
clone size: .; D gene: TRBD1; V gene: TRBV19; J gene: TRBJ1-5; CDR3 protein: CASSTPGTGGQPQHF; CDR3 DNA: TGTGCCAGTAGTACCCCTGGGACAGGAGGGCAGCCCCAGCATTTT
clone size: .; D gene: .; V gene: TRBV3-1/TRBV3-2; J gene: TRBJ2-7; CDR3 protein: CASSQSGRILYEQYF; CDR3 DNA: TGTGCCAGCAGCCAAAGTGGGCGCATACTGTACGAGCAGTACTTC
clone size: .; D gene: .; V gene: TRBV12-5; J gene: TRBJ2-7; CDR3 protein: CASGWGRSYEQYF; CDR3 DNA: TGTGCTAGTGGTTGGGGCCGATCCTACGAGCAGTACTTC
clone size: .; D gene: .; V gene: TRBV6-5; J gene: TRBJ1-2; CDR3 protein: CASSKRTTAVAYTF; CDR3 DNA: TGTGCCAGCAGCAAGAGGACAACCGCTGTGGCCTACACCTTC
clone size: .; D gene: TRBD1; V gene: TRBV6-4; J gene: TRBJ1-2; CDR3 protein: CASRPSGTGGGYTF; CDR3 DNA: TGTGCCAGTAGACCATCCGGGACAGGCGGTGGCTACACCTTC
clone size: .; D gene: TRBD1; V gene: TRBV11-2; J gene: TRBJ1-3; CDR3 protein: CASSSADRRTSGNTIYF; CDR3 DNA: TGTGCCAGCAGCTCTGCGGACAGGCGGACTTCTGGAAACACCATATATTTT
clone size: once; D gene: TRBD2; V gene: TRBV4-2; J gene: TRBJ2-1; CDR3 protein: CASSATASGGTYNEQFF; CDR3 DNA: TGTGCCAGCTCAGCTACGGCTAGCGGGGGGACTTACAATGAGCAGTTCTTC
clone size: few; D gene: TRBD1; V gene: TRBV5-1; J gene: TRBJ2-7; CDR3 protein: CASSSGVGTGSSEQYF; CDR3 DNA: TGCGCCAGCAGCTCTGGTGTGGGGACAGGGTCGTCCGAGCAGTACTTC
clone size: .; D gene: TRBD1; V gene: TRBV15; J gene: TRBJ2-7; CDR3 protein: CATSRGTGGYEQYF; CDR3 DNA: TGTGCCACCAGCAGAGGGACAGGGGGCTACGAGCAGTACTTC